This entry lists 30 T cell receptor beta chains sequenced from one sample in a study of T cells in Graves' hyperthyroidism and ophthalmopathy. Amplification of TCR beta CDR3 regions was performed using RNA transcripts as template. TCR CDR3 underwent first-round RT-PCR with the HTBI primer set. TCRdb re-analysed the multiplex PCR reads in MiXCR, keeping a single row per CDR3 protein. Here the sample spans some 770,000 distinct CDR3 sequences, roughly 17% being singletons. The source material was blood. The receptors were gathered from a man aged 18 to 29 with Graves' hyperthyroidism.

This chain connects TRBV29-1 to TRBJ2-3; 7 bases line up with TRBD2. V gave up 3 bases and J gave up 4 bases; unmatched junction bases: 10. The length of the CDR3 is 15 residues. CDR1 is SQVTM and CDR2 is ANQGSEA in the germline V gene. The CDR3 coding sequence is TGCAGCGTTGATCTAAGCGGGATCTACTCAGATACGCAGTATTTT. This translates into CSVDLSGIYSDTQYF.

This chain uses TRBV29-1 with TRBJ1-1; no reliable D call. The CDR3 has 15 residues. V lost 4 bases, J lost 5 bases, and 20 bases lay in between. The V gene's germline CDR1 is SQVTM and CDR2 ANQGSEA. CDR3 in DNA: TGCAGCGTTGCCGAACCTACCTCCGAAGGAACTGAAGCTTTCTTT. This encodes CSVAEPTSEGTEAFF.

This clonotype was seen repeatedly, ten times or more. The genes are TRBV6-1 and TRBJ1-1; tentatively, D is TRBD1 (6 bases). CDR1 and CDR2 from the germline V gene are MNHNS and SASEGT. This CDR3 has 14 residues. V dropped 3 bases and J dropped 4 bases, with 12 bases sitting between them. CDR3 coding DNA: TGTGCCAGCAGTGACCCTTTCAGGGGCACTGAAGCTTTCTTT. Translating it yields CASSDPFRGTEAFF.

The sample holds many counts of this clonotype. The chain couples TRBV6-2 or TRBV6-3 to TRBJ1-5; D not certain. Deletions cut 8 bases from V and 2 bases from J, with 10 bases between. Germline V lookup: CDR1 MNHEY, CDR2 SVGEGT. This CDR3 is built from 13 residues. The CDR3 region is CASERRGNQPQHF. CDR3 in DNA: TGTGCCAGCGAACGGAGAGGCAATCAGCCCCAGCATTTT.

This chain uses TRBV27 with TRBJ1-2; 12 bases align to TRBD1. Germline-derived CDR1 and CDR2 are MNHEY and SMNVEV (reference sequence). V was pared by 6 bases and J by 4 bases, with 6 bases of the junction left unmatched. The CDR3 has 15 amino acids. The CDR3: CASSRGTGGFYGYTF. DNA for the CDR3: TGTGCCAGCAGCAGGGGGACAGGGGGCTTCTATGGCTACACCTTC.

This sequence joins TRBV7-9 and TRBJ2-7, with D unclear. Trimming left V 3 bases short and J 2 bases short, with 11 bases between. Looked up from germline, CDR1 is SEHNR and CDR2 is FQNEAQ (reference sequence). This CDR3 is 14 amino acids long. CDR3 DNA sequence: TGTGCCAGCAGCTTGGAAAAACATCCCTACGAGCAGTACTTC. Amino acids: CASSLEKHPYEQYF.

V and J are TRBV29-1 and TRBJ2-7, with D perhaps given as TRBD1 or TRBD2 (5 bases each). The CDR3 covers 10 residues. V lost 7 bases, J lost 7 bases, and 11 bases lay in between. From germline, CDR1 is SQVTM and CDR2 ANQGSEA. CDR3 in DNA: TGCAGCGCCGGGACGCGGGAGCAGTACTTC. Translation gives CSAGTREQYF.

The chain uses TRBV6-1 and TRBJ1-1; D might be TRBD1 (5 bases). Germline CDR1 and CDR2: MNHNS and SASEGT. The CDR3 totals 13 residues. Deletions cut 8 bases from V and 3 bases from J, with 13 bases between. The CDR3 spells CASQKGLYTEAFF. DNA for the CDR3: TGTGCCAGCCAGAAGGGGTTGTACACTGAAGCTTTCTTT.

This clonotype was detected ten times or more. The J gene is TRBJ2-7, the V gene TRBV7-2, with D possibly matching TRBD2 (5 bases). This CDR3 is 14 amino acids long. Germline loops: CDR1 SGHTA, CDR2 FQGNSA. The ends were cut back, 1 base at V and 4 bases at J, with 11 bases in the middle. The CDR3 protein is CASSLEVSVYEQYF. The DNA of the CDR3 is TGTGCCAGCAGCTTAGAAGTTAGCGTGTACGAGCAGTACTTC.

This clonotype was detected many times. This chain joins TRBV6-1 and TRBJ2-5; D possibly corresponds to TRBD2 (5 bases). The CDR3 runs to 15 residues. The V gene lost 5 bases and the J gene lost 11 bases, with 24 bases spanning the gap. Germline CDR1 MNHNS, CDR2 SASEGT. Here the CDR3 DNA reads TGTGCCAGCAGTCCACTCGGACGGAGGCAAGATGGGCAGTACTTC. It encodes CASSPLGRRQDGQYF.

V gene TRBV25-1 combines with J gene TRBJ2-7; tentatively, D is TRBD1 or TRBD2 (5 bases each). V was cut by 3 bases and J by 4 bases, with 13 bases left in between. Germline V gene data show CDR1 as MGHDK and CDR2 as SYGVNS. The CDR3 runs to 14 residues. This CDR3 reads CASSEIGDGYEQYF. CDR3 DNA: TGTGCCAGCAGTGAGATAGGGGACGGGTACGAGCAGTACTTC.

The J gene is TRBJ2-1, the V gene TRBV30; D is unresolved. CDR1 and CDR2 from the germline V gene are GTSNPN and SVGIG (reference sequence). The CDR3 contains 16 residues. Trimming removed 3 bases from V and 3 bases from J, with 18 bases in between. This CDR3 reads CAWSASLAGLYNEQFF. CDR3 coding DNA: TGTGCCTGGAGCGCCTCTCTGGCCGGGCTCTACAATGAGCAGTTCTTC. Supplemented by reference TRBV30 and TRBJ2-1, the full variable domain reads SQTIHQWPATLVQPVGSPLSLECTVEGTSNPNLYWYRQAAGRGLQLLFYSVGIGQISSEVPQNLSASRPQDRQFILSSKKLLLSDSGFYLCAWSASLAGLYNEQFFGPGTRLTVL.

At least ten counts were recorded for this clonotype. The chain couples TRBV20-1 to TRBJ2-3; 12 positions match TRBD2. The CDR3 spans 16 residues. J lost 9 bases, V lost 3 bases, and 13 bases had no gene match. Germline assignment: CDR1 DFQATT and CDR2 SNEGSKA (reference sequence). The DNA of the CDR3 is TGCAGTGCTAGGCGAGGGGTCACGACTAGCGGGGGCACGCAGTATTTT. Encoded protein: CSARRGVTTSGGTQYF.

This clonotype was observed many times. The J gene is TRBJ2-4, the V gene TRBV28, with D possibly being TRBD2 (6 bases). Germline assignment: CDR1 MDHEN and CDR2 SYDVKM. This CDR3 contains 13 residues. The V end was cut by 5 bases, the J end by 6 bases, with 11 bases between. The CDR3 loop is CASSLGSRNIQYF. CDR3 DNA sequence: TGTGCCAGCAGTCTCGGGAGTCGAAACATTCAGTACTTC.

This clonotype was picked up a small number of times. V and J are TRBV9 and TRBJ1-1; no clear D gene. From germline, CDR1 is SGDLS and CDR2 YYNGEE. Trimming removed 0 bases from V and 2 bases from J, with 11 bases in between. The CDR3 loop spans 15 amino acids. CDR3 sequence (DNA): TGTGCCAGCAGCGTAGACCCGGGGTTCAACACTGAAGCTTTCTTT. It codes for CASSVDPGFNTEAFF.

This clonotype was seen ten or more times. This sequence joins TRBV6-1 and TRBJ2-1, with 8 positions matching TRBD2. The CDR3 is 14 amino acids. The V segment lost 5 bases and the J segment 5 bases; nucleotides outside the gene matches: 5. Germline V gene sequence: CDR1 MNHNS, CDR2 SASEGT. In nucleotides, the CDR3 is TGTGCCAGCAGTAGACTAGCGCGGAACAATGAGCAGTTCTTC. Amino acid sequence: CASSRLARNNEQFF.

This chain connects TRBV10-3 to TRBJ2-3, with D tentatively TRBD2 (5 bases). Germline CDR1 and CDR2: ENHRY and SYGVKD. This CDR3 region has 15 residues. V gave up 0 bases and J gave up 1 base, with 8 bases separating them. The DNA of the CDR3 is TGTGCCATCAGTGAGTCGGGAGCGGGCACAGATACGCAGTATTTT. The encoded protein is CAISESGAGTDTQYF.

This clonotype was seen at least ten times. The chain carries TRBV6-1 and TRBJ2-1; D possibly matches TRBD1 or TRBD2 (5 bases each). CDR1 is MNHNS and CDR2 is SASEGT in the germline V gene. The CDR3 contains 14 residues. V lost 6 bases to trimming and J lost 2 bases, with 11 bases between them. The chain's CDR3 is CASRAEGTYNEQFF. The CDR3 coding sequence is TGTGCCAGCAGAGCCGAGGGGACCTACAATGAGCAGTTCTTC.

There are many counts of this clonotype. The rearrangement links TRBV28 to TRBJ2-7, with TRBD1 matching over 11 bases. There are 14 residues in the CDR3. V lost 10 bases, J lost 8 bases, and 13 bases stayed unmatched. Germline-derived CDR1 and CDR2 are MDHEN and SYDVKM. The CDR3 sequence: CATLHRDRGYKQYF. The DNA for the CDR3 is TGTGCCACCTTACACCGGGACAGGGGGTACAAGCAGTACTTC.

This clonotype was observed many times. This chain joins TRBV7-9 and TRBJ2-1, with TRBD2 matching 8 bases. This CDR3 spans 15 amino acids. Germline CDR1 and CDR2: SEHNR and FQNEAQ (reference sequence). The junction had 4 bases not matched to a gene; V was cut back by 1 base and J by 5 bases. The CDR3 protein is CASSLVLAAHNEQFF. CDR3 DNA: TGTGCCAGCAGCTTAGTACTAGCGGCCCACAATGAGCAGTTCTTC.

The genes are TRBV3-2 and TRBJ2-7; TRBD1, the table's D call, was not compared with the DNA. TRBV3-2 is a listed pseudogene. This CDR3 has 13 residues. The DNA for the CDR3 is TGTGCCAGCAGCCAAACTTCAGGGAGAGAGCAGTACTTC. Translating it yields CASSQTSGREQYF.

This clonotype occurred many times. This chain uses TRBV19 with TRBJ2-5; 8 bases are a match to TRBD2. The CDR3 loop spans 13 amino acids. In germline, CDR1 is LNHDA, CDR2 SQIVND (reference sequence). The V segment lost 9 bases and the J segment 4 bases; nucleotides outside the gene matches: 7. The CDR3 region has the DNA TGTGCCAGCAGCACTGCGGGAGGAGAGACCCAGTACTTC. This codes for CASSTAGGETQYF.

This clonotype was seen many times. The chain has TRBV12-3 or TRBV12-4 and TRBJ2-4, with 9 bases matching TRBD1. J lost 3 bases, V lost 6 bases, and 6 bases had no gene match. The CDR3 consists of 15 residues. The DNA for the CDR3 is TGTGCCAGCAGACCGGACAGGGGTGGCAAAAACATTCAGTACTTC. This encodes CASRPDRGGKNIQYF.

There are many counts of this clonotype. The CDR3 DNA follows: TGTGCCAGCAGCTTAGTGGAAAGCTCCTACAATGAGCAGTTCTTC. Translated, it gives CASSLVESSYNEQFF. The chain employs TRBV7-2 and TRBJ2-1; the D is unclear. With 1 base removed from V and 0 bases from J, the gap between germline ends came to 7 bases. This CDR3 is built from 15 residues. Germline values: CDR1 SGHTA, CDR2 FQGNSA.

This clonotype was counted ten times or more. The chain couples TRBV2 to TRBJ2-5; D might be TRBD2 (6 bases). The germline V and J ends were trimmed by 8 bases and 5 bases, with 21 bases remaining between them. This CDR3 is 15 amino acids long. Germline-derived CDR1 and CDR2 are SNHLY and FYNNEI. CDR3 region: CASAKSSERGETQYF. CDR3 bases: TGTGCCAGCGCGAAGTCTAGCGAGAGAGGGGAGACCCAGTACTTC.

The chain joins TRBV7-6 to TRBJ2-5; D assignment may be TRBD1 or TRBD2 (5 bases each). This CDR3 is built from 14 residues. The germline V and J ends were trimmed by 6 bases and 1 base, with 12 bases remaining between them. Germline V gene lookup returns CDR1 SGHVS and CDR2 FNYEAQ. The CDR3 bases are TGTGCCAGCAGTCCCCGGGGCACCCAAGAGACCCAGTACTTC. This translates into CASSPRGTQETQYF.

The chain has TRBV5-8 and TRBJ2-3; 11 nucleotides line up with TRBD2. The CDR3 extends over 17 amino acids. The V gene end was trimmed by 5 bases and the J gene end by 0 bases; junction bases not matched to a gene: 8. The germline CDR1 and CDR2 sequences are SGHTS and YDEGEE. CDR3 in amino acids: CASRGGSGRGSTDTQYF. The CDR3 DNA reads TGTGCCAGCAGAGGAGGTAGCGGGAGGGGAAGCACAGATACGCAGTATTTT.

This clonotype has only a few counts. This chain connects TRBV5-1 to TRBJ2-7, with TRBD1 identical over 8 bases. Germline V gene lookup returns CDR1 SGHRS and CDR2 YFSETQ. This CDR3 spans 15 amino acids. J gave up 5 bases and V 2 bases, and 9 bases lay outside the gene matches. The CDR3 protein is CASSFTPTQGDEQYF. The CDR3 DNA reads TGCGCCAGCAGCTTTACTCCCACACAGGGGGACGAGCAGTACTTC.

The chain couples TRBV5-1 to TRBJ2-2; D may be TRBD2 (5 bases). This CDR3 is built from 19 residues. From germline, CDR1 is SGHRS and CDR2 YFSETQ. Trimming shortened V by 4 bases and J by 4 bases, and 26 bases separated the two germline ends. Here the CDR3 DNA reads TGCGCCAGCAGCGGGCCGGGATCACCGAATTTGGGCAGCACCGGGGAGCTGTTTTTT. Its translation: CASSGPGSPNLGSTGELFF.

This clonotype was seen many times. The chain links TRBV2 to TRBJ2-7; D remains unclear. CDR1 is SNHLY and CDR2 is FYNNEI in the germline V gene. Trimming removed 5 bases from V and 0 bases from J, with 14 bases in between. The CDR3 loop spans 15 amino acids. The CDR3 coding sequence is TGTGCCAGCAGTCCCGGACGGATGAGCTCCTACGAGCAGTACTTC. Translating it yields CASSPGRMSSYEQYF.